The 26 T cell receptor beta chains listed next were all sequenced from one sample in a study of T cell repertoires in cytomegalovirus infection. One entry per CDR3 protein, called by TCRdb with MiXCR from the reads. Seen here are about 180,000 distinct CDR3 sequences, about a sixth observed once, and the top ten hold under 30%. What was sequenced was CD8+ T cells from PBMCs. These receptors were collected from a human donor in good health (CMV status not recorded). Some clones in this sample may be carry-over from other donors' samples.

V is TRBV28 and J is TRBJ2-1, with 13 bases fitting TRBD2. The V gene end was trimmed by 6 bases and the J gene end by 6 bases; junction bases not matched to a gene: 5. CDR3 length: 15 residues. Germline V gene data show CDR1 as MDHEN and CDR2 as SYDVKM. The CDR3 loop is CASSKLAGGPNEQFF. The CDR3 bases are TGTGCCAGCAGCAAACTAGCGGGGGGGCCCAATGAGCAGTTCTTC. Full variable domain (missing parts from reference TRBV28 and TRBJ2-1): DVKVTQSSRYLVKRTGEKVFLECVQDMDHENMFWYRQDPGLGLRLIYFSYDVKMKEKGDIPEGYSVSREKKERFSLILESASTNQTSMYLCASSKLAGGPNEQFFGPGTRLTVL.

V is TRBV6-6 and J is TRBJ2-1; 12 positions agree with TRBD2. The CDR3 is made up of 17 amino acids. V trimming: 6 bases; J trimming: 5 bases; junction bases outside the gene matches: 11. CDR1 is MNHNY and CDR2 is SVGAGI in the germline V gene (reference sequence). The DNA for the CDR3 is TGTGCCAGCAGCCGCCTGACTAGCGGGGGCCCCAACAATGAGCAGTTCTTC. This translates into CASSRLTSGGPNNEQFF.

CDR3 amino acids: CASSLPTEGQTYEQYF. DNA for the CDR3: TGTGCCAGCAGTTTACCTACAGAGGGACAGACCTACGAGCAGTACTTC. The J gene is TRBJ2-7, the V gene TRBV28, with 7 bases that match TRBD1. Germline loops: CDR1 MDHEN, CDR2 SYDVKM. The CDR3 spans 16 residues. J lost 2 bases, V lost 2 bases, and 9 bases had no gene match.

This clonotype has more than one count but fewer than ten. The chain combines TRBV7-9 with TRBJ2-5; 9 bases match TRBD1. The germline V gene encodes CDR1 SEHNR and CDR2 FQNEAQ (reference sequence). The ends lost 5 bases at V and 3 bases at J; junction bases unmatched: 7. The CDR3 totals 15 residues. The CDR3 region has the DNA TGTGCCAGCAGCGGGAGGACAGGGGCGGAAGAGACCCAGTACTTC. Its translation: CASSGRTGAEETQYF.

The chain has TRBV10-2 and TRBJ2-2, with a possible D match to TRBD2 (6 bases). The CDR3 has 13 amino acids. Germline lookup yields CDR1 WSHSY and CDR2 SAAADI. Trimming pared 8 bases from V and 6 bases from J, leaving 13 bases between. The CDR3 nucleotides are TGCGCCAGCGAACCTTCGGGAGCCGGGGAGCTGTTTTTT. Translating gives CASEPSGAGELFF.

This chain uses TRBV29-1 with TRBJ2-2; 8 bases are shared with TRBD2. Per the germline V gene, CDR1 is SQVTM and CDR2 is ANQGSEA. Germline trimming cut 3 bases from V and 5 bases from J; bases unmatched to any gene: 5. The CDR3 runs to 14 residues. The CDR3 loop is CSVDAGGRTGELFF. Here the CDR3 DNA reads TGCAGCGTTGATGCGGGGGGCCGTACCGGGGAGCTGTTTTTT.

This clonotype turned up a few times. The chain recombines TRBV6-5 with TRBJ2-7, with TRBD2 matching 7 bases. Per germline, CDR1 MNHEY and CDR2 SVGAGI. Trimming at V came to 4 bases and at J to 7 bases, leaving 13 bases not matched to a gene. This CDR3 has 15 amino acids. CDR3 bases: TGTGCCAGCAGTTGGACCGGGACTACTTACGAAGAGCAGTACTTC. Amino acid sequence: CASSWTGTTYEEQYF.

This clonotype was detected a few times. Here the CDR3 DNA reads TGTGCCAGCAGTTACGGGACTAGGGGTATAGATACGCAGTATTTT. Translated: CASSYGTRGIDTQYF. V and J are TRBV6-6 and TRBJ2-3; 8 nucleotides match TRBD2. V shed 2 bases, J shed 5 bases, and the junction held 6 bases outside the gene matches. CDR3 length: 15 residues. Per the germline V gene, CDR1 is MNHNY and CDR2 is SVGAGI (reference sequence).

The table lists this clonotype with a few counts. The chain employs TRBV7-9 and TRBJ2-5; D is perhaps TRBD1 or TRBD2 (5 bases each). The CDR3 sequence is 17 residues long. V gave up 0 bases and J gave up 2 bases, with 16 bases separating them. The germline V gene encodes CDR1 SEHNR and CDR2 FQNEAQ (reference sequence). The CDR3 sequence is CASSLAWDRISQETQYF. The CDR3 DNA is TGTGCCAGCAGCTTAGCTTGGGACCGGATATCTCAAGAGACCCAGTACTTC.

The J gene is TRBJ1-1, the V gene TRBV2; 7 nucleotides match TRBD1. After removal of 6 bases from V and 5 bases from J, the junction contained 12 bases not matched to a gene. Germline values: CDR1 SNHLY, CDR2 FYNNEI. This CDR3 spans 15 amino acids. CDR3 amino acids: CASRDRQGGETEAFF. The CDR3 DNA reads TGTGCCAGCAGGGATAGACAGGGAGGAGAGACTGAAGCTTTCTTT.

The CDR3 nucleotides read TGTGCCAGCAGTCGAAATCAGGGGGCCCTTCAGCATTTT. Translating it yields CASSRNQGALQHF. This chain uses TRBV6-2 or TRBV6-3 with TRBJ1-5, with 8 bases identical to TRBD1. Germline-derived CDR1 and CDR2 are MNHEY and SVGEGT. J gave up 13 bases and V 5 bases, and 10 bases lay outside the gene matches. The CDR3 covers 13 residues.

This clonotype was seen at least ten times. The chain joins TRBV7-2 to TRBJ2-4, with 9 positions matching TRBD1. The CDR3 totals 15 residues. J was trimmed by 7 bases and V by 5 bases; bases with no gene match: 9. Germline V gene data show CDR1 as SGHTA and CDR2 as FQGNSA. The CDR3: CASSRDRVSLNIQYF. The CDR3 DNA sequence: TGTGCCAGCAGCCGGGACAGGGTCTCCCTGAACATTCAGTACTTC.

The chain joins TRBV6-5 to TRBJ1-5; 7 bases fit TRBD1. The CDR3 spans 16 residues. Germline V gives CDR1 MNHEY, CDR2 SVGAGI. V shed 8 bases, J shed 6 bases, and the junction held 16 bases outside the gene matches. The CDR3 nucleotides are TGTGCCAGCCGACCCTGGAGGGACAGCGGCGGTCAGCCCCAGCATTTT. Translating it yields CASRPWRDSGGQPQHF.

This clonotype was counted between two and nine times. This rearrangement joins TRBV20-1 to TRBJ2-1; no clear D. The CDR3 spans 12 residues. CDR1 and CDR2 (germline): DFQATT, SNEGSKA (reference sequence). V was trimmed by 2 bases and J by 10 bases, leaving 12 bases between them. CDR3 bases: TGCAGTGCTAGACCTGGTCCCAAGGAGCAGTTCTTC. Amino acids: CSARPGPKEQFF.

The genes are TRBV9 and TRBJ2-2; the match to TRBD2 covers 8 bases. V was clipped by 3 bases and J by 5 bases; unmatched bases: 12. This CDR3 has 17 residues. Germline lookup yields CDR1 SGDLS and CDR2 YYNGEE. The CDR3 here is CASSGETGGPLTGELFF. CDR3 in DNA: TGTGCCAGCAGCGGCGAAACGGGGGGGCCGTTGACCGGGGAGCTGTTTTTT.

This clonotype was counted a few times. This rearrangement joins TRBV7-9 to TRBJ2-7, with a tentative D call TRBD1 (6 bases). V was clipped by 5 bases and J by 11 bases, with 25 bases between them. The length of the CDR3 is 15 residues. The germline V gene encodes CDR1 SEHNR and CDR2 FQNEAQ (reference sequence). The CDR3 nucleotides are TGTGCCAGCAGCAATACCCAGGACAGCATCACGATCGAGTACTTC. Residues: CASSNTQDSITIEYF.

This clonotype was recorded a few times. The gene calls are TRBV7-6 and TRBJ1-3; no clear D. From germline, CDR1 is SGHVS and CDR2 FNYEAQ. The CDR3 loop spans 16 amino acids. V was cut by 0 bases and J by 0 bases, with 9 bases left in between. CDR3 bases: TGTGCCAGCAGCTTAGCAGGCGGCATCTCTGGAAACACCATATATTTT. This codes for CASSLAGGISGNTIYF.

Regarding this clonotype: Germline is not matched at one junction end, which may reflect a read error. This chain joins TRBV6-2 or TRBV6-3 and TRBJ1-1; 7 bases are shared with TRBD1. The CDR3 is 15 amino acids. Germline assignment: CDR1 MNHEY and CDR2 SVGEGT. CDR3 coding DNA: TGTGACAGCAGTTATACAGGGGATCGTTTCACTGAAGCTTTCTTT. Protein: CDSSYTGDRFTEAFF.

This chain links TRBV6-2 or TRBV6-3 with TRBJ2-3, with D possibly TRBD2 on 7 matching bases. The germline V gene encodes CDR1 MNHEY and CDR2 SVGEGT. The CDR3 consists of 15 residues. The ends were cut back, 6 bases at V and 4 bases at J, with 17 bases in the middle. The CDR3 is CASSPRGGGADTQYF. The CDR3 DNA reads TGTGCCAGCAGCCCCAGAGGCGGGGGCGCAGATACGCAGTATTTT.

The chain couples TRBV7-9 to TRBJ2-1, with 10 bases lining up with TRBD2. The V gene's germline CDR1 is SEHNR and CDR2 FQNEAQ (reference sequence). The CDR3 runs to 14 residues. V gave up 2 bases and J gave up 5 bases; unmatched junction bases: 0. The CDR3 is CASSLLAGDNEQFF. CDR3 nucleotides: TGTGCCAGCAGCTTACTAGCGGGGGACAATGAGCAGTTCTTC.

The gene calls are TRBV10-3 and TRBJ1-1, with TRBD1 matching 7 bases. CDR3 size: 14 residues. The germline V gene has CDR1 ENHRY and CDR2 SYGVKD. With 2 bases clipped from V and 1 base from J, the junction kept 1 base outside the gene matches. CDR3 bases: TGTGCCATCAGTGAGAACAGGGGGAACACTGAAGCTTTCTTT. It yields the protein CAISENRGNTEAFF.

The chain couples TRBV5-1 to TRBJ1-2; 10 nucleotides line up with TRBD1. This CDR3 has 16 residues. Germline-derived CDR1 and CDR2 are SGHRS and YFSETQ. V shed 1 base and J 4 bases; nucleotides not matched to a gene: 7. CDR3 amino acids: CASSLKGTGDSYGYTF. DNA for the CDR3: TGCGCCAGCAGCTTGAAGGGGACAGGGGATAGCTATGGCTACACCTTC.

This rearrangement joins TRBV6-5 to TRBJ2-2; TRBD1 might be the D (6 bases). Germline V gene data show CDR1 as MNHEY and CDR2 as SVGAGI. The CDR3 has 14 amino acids. V shed 2 bases and J shed 4 bases, with 8 bases lying between them. The CDR3 DNA follows: TGTGCCAGCAGTTACGGACAGATCACCGGGGAGCTGTTTTTT. It yields the protein CASSYGQITGELFF.

This clonotype was counted between two and nine times. This sequence joins TRBV7-3 and TRBJ2-7, with D unclear. This CDR3 has 11 amino acids. The germline CDR1 and CDR2 sequences are SGHTA and FQGTGA. V dropped 4 bases and J dropped 6 bases, with 7 bases sitting between them. In nucleotides, the CDR3 is TGTGCCAGCAGCTCCTTTGGCGAGCAGTACTTC. It encodes CASSSFGEQYF.

In this sample, this clonotype turned up a few times. The chain joins TRBV7-8 to TRBJ1-5, with D maybe TRBD1 (5 bases). CDR3 length equals 12 residues. The V and J ends lost 5 bases and 6 bases respectively, with 8 bases between them. The germline V gene encodes CDR1 SGHVS and CDR2 FQNEAQ. The CDR3 region is CASSGGGQPQHF. In DNA form, the CDR3 reads TGTGCCAGCAGCGGCGGGGGTCAGCCCCAGCATTTT.

This clonotype has ten or more counts. The rearrangement links TRBV7-2 to TRBJ1-1; 7 nucleotides align to TRBD1. J was trimmed by 6 bases and V by 1 base; bases with no gene match: 8. The germline CDR1 and CDR2 sequences are SGHTA and FQGNSA. The CDR3 has 15 residues. The chain's CDR3 is CASSLGTGVVSEAFF. CDR3 coding DNA: TGTGCCAGCAGCTTAGGTACAGGGGTAGTCTCTGAAGCTTTCTTT.